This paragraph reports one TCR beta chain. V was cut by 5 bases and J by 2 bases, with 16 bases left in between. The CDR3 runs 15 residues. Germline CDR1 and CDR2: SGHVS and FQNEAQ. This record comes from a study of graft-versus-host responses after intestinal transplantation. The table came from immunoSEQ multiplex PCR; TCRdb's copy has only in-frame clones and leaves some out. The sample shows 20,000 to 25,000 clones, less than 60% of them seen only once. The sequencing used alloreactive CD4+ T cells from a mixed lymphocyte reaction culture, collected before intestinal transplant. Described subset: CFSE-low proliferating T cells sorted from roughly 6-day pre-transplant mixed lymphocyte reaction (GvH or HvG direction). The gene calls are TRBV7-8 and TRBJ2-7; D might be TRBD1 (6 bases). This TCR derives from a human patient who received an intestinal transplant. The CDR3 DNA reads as TGTGCCAGCAGCCCTAACACAGGGCTAGCCTACGAGCAGTACTTC. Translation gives CASSPNTGLAYEQYF.